Here is one T cell receptor beta chain with its context. Authors' data handling: Amplification from reference gene primers served as the basis for estimated nucleated cell counts. This table comes from immunoSEQ multiplex PCR, and its TCRdb copy is limited to in-frame clones, with some not included. V and J calls plus clone size are reproduced from that table; the DNA served to infer D and trimming. This sample has 210,000 or so clones; roughly nine tenths occur once, and the top ten carry more than 10%. The record originates from a study of blood T cell repertoires in COVID-19. The CDR3 has 12 residues. The V gene lost 5 bases and the J gene lost 6 bases, with 7 bases spanning the gap. The germline V gene encodes CDR1 PRHDT and CDR2 FYEKMQ (reference sequence).

Material for sequencing was peripheral blood. This receptor was obtained from a woman younger than 35 who had recovered from COVID-19. This chain connects TRBV13 to TRBJ2-2, with D unresolved. CDR3 sequence: CASSPGPGELFF. The CDR3 region has the DNA TGTGCCAGCAGCCCGGGTCCCGGGGAGCTGTTTTTT.